The T cell receptor (beta chain) under discussion was sequenced for a study of blood T cell repertoires in COVID-19. Original data processing: Amplified reference gene primers provided the basis for estimating nucleated cell counts. TCRdb keeps only in-frame clones here, not all; method: immunoSEQ multiplex PCR. The DNA was the basis for D and trimming; V, J and clone size are from that table. Of 100,000 to 150,000 clones in the sample, 90% were seen once. The count of this clone is one. V lost 9 bases and J 1 base, leaving 18 bases between the germline ends. The CDR3 length is 15 residues. Germline CDR1 LNHDA, CDR2 SQIVND (reference sequence).

The receptor was isolated from a man in his fifties or sixties with active COVID-19. V usage is TRBV19 and J usage is TRBJ1-1; the D is unclear. Sequencing was carried out using peripheral blood. CDR3 coding DNA: TGTGCCAGCTGGGGTGGTAGAGGGAGGAACACTGAAGCTTTCTTT. Protein sequence: CASWGGRGRNTEAFF.